The rows below give T cell receptor beta chains drawn from one sample of a study of blood T cell repertoires in COVID-19. Profiled with immunoSEQ multiplex PCR; TCRdb holds only in-frame clones, not every one. The sample carries about 240,000 clones, under 85% recorded once. Sequences were obtained from peripheral blood. The origin of the receptors is a man between 25 and 39 years old who had recovered from COVID-19. Both conserved end residues are part of each CDR3. The order of the fields is CDR3 protein, CDR3 DNA, clone size, D gene, J gene, V gene. A D gene is named only where the DNA matches it firmly. A clone size is listed for some rows: how often the clone was seen (once, few, many), or a class if it is expanded.

CASSSGTGNEKLFF TGTGCCAGCTCATCCGGGACAGGGAACGAAAAACTGTTTTTT . TRBD1 TRBJ1-4 TRBV18
CASSYLAGGVTGELFF TGTGCCAGCAGTTATCTAGCGGGGGGCGTCACCGGGGAGCTGTTTTTT . TRBD2 TRBJ2-2 TRBV6-6
CASSPTPGQGTNEQYF TGTGCCAGCTCACCCACCCCGGGACAGGGGACAAACGAGCAGTACTTC . TRBD1 TRBJ2-7 TRBV18
CASSYSPRKNQPQHF TGTGCCAGCAGTTACTCGCCCAGGAAAAATCAGCCCCAGCATTTT . . TRBJ1-5 TRBV6-5
CASSEVQGYGYTF TGTGCCAGCAGTGAAGTTCAGGGCTATGGCTACACCTTC . . TRBJ1-2 TRBV6-1
CASSEGSTLGELFF TGTGCCAGCAGTGAAGGGAGCACTTTGGGGGAGCTGTTTTTT . . TRBJ2-2 TRBV2
CASSLVAGAVGGSYTF TGCGCCAGCAGCTTGGTCGCGGGGGCGGTAGGAGGAAGCTACACCTTC . . TRBJ1-2 TRBV5-1
CASSPGGGAQYF TGTGCCAGCAGCCCCGGCGGGGGCGCGCAGTATTTT . . TRBJ2-3 TRBV7-9
CASSPEGITKETQYF TGCGCCAGCAGCCCCGAGGGTATTACCAAAGAGACCCAGTACTTC . . TRBJ2-5 TRBV5-1
CASSLTGARQETQYF TGTGCCAGCAGCCTCACTGGGGCTAGACAAGAGACCCAGTACTTC . . TRBJ2-5 TRBV7-6
CASSRGGGQEVFF TGTGCCAGCAGCCGAGGGGGGGGGCAGGAGGTTTTTTTC . . TRBJ2-7 TRBV11-2
CAISERYRGRSGNTIYF TGTGCCATCAGTGAAAGATACAGGGGGCGATCTGGAAACACCATATATTTT . TRBD1 TRBJ1-3 TRBV10-3
CASSLMIGQAGTEAFF TGTGCCAGCAGCTTAATGATTGGACAGGCGGGCACTGAAGCTTTCTTT . TRBD1 TRBJ1-1 TRBV11-2
CASRFYSNQPQHF TGTGCCAGCAGGTTCTATAGCAATCAGCCCCAGCATTTT few . TRBJ1-5 TRBV2
CASSRQYQETQYF TGTGCCAGCAGTCGACAGTATCAAGAGACCCAGTACTTC . . TRBJ2-5 TRBV28
CATSQGITNEKLFF TGTGCCACCAGCCAGGGTATAACTAATGAAAAACTGTTTTTT . . TRBJ1-4 TRBV10-3
CATRISYNEQFF TGTGCCACCCGTATCTCCTACAATGAGCAGTTCTTC once . TRBJ2-1 TRBV19
CSARRSNEQFF TGCAGTGCTAGAAGGAGTAATGAGCAGTTCTTC . . TRBJ2-1 TRBV20-1
CASSSQRGTYEQYF TGCGCCAGCAGCTCCCAGCGGGGGACCTACGAGCAGTACTTC . TRBD2 TRBJ2-7 TRBV4-1
CASSFSREETQYF TGTGCCAGCAGCTTCTCCAGGGAAGAGACCCAGTACTTC . . TRBJ2-5 TRBV7-3
CASSPRLTANTGELFF TGTGCCAGCAGCCCGCGATTGACAGCGAACACCGGGGAGCTGTTTTTT . . TRBJ2-2 TRBV3-1/TRBV3-2
CASSVAVGTGSFYEQYF TGTGCCAGCAGCGTAGCGGTCGGGACAGGAAGTTTCTACGAGCAGTACTTC . TRBD1 TRBJ2-7 TRBV9
CASSTGLAGEFSEQYF TGTGCCAGTAGTACGGGACTAGCGGGGGAGTTTAGCGAGCAGTACTTC . TRBD2 TRBJ2-7 TRBV19
CASSSTMRLAGGRETQYF TGTGCCAGCAGTTCGACCATGAGACTAGCGGGGGGGCGTGAGACCCAGTACTTC . TRBD2 TRBJ2-5 TRBV28
CASSTSAGTDYADTQYF TGTGCCAGCAGCACAAGCGCCGGGACAGATTACGCAGATACGCAGTATTTT . TRBD1 TRBJ2-3 TRBV5-5